This record looks at one T cell receptor beta chain sequence and its context. Its antigen has not been determined. The sample holds no much larger clone one base away, and base qualities are not on file. This entry is derived from a study of OX40 agonist ivuxolimab in advanced cancers. In the study overall: The costimulatory receptor OX40 (CD134) was targeted by ivuxolimab, a fully human IgG2 agonistic monoclonal antibody. Prior anti-PD-1, anti-PD-L1 or anti-CTLA-4 therapy was permitted, and 30% to 50% of dose-escalation patients had received checkpoint inhibitors. Intravenous ivuxolimab was administered to patients every 2 weeks at six dose levels: 0.01, 0.1, 0.3, 1.5, 3 and 10 mg/kg. The paper reports the monotherapy dose-escalation portion (N of about 56 patients) of the phase I ivuxolimab trial. Of the approximately 50 dose-escalation patients, hepatocellular carcinoma was present in around 19, melanoma in approximately 15, renal cell carcinoma in 9 and head and neck cancer in 9. In the dose-escalation cohort, around four fifths of patients were male, and the mean age was roughly 60 years with a range of roughly 20 to 79. Partial responses occurred in three dose-escalation patients: two with cutaneous melanoma and one with hepatocellular carcinoma. The point of sequencing TCRbeta in the periphery was to test whether ivuxolimab changed TCR sequence diversity and drove clonal T-cell expansion.

To sequence the TCRbeta CDR3 region, genomic DNA was isolated from the sorted cells. The immunoSEQ Assay was used for sequencing of TCRbeta CDR3 regions. The clones in this table, taken by TCRdb from immuneACCESS, are in-frame only. Not every clone is retained; where verified, under half of the shortfall comes from an unresolved V gene, and the cause of the rest is unknown. The table for this sample lists tens of thousands of clones; 70% to 90% of them were counted only once. The ten top clones hold approximately 4.8% of the sample. Trimming at the junction amounts to 4 bases on V and 3 bases on J, and the germline ends lie 10 bases apart. The CDR3 covers 14 residues, taking in both the cysteine and the phenylalanine. Only the CDR3 DNA is retained, 42 bases long and in frame from the first base. The germline V gene sets CDR1 to MNHEY and CDR2 to SVGAGI. Overall study results and their limits: Low levels of normalized T-cell clonal expansion were also shown by some nonresponding patients. At doses of 0.1 to 3.0 mg/kg, clonal expansion of both CD4+ and CD8+ blood T cells was observed from baseline to week 6. In the 0.1-3.0 mg/kg groups, partial responders had among the lowest normalized peripheral clonal expansion, particularly in CD8+ T cells. After ivuxolimab, expanded clones were on average more numerous among CD8+ T cells than among CD4+ T cells. Which antigens the clonally expanded peripheral T cells were specific for was not determined.

Patients with autoimmune disease history or receiving systemic immunosuppression were excluded from the trial. Peripheral blood for TCR sequencing was collected from all dose cohorts at baseline, on cycle 4 day 1, and on cycle 7 day 1. The samples were taken from a phase I, first-in-human, multicenter, open-label dose-escalation trial of ivuxolimab. Adults with locally advanced or metastatic melanoma, renal cell carcinoma, hepatocellular carcinoma or head and neck squamous cell carcinoma were enrolled in the trial. Before TCR sequencing, CD4+ and CD8+ T cells were separately sorted from peripheral blood.

The sequence was obtained from an adult with an advanced solid tumor such as melanoma, head and neck, liver or kidney cancer. The chain is encoded by TRBV6-5 joined to TRBJ1-5, and perhaps TRBD1 as D gene, on 5 matching bases. Here the sequenced sample was CD4+ or CD8+ T cells sorted from blood, taken in a trial of the OX40 agonist ivuxolimab. In nucleotide form, the sequence is TGTGCCAGCAGTTCCCAGGGAGCCAATCAGCCCCAGCATTTT. Its amino acids are CASSSQGANQPQHF.